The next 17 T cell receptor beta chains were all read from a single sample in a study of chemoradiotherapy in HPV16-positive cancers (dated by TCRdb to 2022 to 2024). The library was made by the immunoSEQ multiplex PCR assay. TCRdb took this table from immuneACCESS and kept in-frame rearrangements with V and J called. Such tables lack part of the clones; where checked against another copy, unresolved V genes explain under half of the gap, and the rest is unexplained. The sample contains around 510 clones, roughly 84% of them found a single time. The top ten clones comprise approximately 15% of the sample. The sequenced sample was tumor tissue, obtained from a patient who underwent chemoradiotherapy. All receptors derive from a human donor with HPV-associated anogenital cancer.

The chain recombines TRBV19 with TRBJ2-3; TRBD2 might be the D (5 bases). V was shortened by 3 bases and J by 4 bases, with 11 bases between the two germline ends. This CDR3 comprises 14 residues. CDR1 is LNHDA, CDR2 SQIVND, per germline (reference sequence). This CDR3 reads CASSISRGADTQYF. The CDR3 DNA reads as TGTGCCAGTAGTATCTCCCGGGGTGCAGATACGCAGTATTTT.

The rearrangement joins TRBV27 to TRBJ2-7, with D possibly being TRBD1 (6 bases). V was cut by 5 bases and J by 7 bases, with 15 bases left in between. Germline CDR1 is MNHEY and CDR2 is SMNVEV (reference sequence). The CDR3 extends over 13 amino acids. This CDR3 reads CASSIHRVSEQYF. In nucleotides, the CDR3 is TGTGCCAGCAGTATCCACAGGGTGAGTGAGCAGTACTTC.

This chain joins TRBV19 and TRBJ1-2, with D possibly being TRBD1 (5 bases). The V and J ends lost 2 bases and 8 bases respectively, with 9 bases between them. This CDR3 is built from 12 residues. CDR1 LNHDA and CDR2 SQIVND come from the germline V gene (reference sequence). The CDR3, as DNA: TGTGCCAGTAGTATAATGGGGCGAGGCTACACCTTC. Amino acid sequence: CASSIMGRGYTF. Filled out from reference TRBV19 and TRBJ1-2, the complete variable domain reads DGGITQSPKYLFRKEGQNVTLSCEQNLNHDAMYWYRQDPGQGLRLIYYSQIVNDFQKGDIAEGYSVSREKKESFPLTVTSAQKNPTAFYLCASSIMGRGYTFGSGTRLTVV.

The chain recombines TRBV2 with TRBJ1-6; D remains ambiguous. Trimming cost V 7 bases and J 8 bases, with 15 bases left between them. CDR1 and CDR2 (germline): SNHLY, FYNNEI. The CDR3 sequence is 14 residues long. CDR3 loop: CASIVGLGDSPLHF. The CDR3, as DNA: TGTGCCAGCATAGTAGGTCTCGGGGATTCACCCCTCCACTTT.

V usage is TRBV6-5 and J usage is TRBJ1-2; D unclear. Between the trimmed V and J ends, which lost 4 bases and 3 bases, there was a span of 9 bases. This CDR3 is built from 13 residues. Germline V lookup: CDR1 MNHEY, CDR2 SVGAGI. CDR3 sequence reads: CASSSGLYYGYTF. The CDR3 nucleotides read TGTGCCAGCAGTTCCGGGCTGTACTATGGCTACACCTTC.

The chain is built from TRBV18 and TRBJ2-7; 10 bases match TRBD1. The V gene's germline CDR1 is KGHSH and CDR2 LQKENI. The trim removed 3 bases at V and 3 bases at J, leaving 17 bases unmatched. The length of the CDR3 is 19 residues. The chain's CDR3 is CASSPLGGAPGQGIYEQYF. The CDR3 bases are TGTGCCAGCTCACCCTTGGGGGGGGCACCGGGACAGGGGATCTACGAGCAGTACTTC.

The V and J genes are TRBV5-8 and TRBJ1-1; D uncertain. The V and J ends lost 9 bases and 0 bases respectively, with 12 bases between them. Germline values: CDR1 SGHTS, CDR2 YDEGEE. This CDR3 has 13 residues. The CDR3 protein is CATPGGMNTEAFF. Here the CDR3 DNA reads TGTGCCACCCCGGGTGGGATGAACACTGAAGCTTTCTTT. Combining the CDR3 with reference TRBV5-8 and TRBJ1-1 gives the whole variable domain EAGVTQSPTHLIKTRGQQATLRCSPISGHTSVYWYQQALGLGLQFLLWYDEGEERNRGNFPPRFSGRQFPNYSSELNVNALELEDSALYLCATPGGMNTEAFFGQGTRLTVV.

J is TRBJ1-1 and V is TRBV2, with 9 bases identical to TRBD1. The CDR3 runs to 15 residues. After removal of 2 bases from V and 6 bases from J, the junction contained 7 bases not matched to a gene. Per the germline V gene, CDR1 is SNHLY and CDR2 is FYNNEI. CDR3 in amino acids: CASSESDRGIAEAFF. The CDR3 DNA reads TGTGCCAGCAGTGAATCGGACAGGGGTATCGCTGAAGCTTTCTTT. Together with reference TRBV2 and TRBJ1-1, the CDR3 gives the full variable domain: EPEVTQTPSHQVTQMGQEVILRCVPISNHLYFYWYRQILGQKVEFLVSFYNNEISEKSEIFDDQFSVERPDGSNFTLKIRSTKLEDSAMYFCASSESDRGIAEAFFGQGTRLTVV.

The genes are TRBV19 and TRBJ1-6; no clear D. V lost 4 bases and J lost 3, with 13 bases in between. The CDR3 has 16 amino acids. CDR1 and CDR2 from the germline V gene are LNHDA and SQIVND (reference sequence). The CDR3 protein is CASSTKDPDYNSPLHF. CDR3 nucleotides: TGTGCCAGTAGTACCAAGGACCCAGACTATAATTCACCCCTCCACTTT. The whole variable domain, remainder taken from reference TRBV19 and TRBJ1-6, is DGGITQSPKYLFRKEGQNVTLSCEQNLNHDAMYWYRQDPGQGLRLIYYSQIVNDFQKGDIAEGYSVSREKKESFPLTVTSAQKNPTAFYLCASSTKDPDYNSPLHFGNGTRLTVT.

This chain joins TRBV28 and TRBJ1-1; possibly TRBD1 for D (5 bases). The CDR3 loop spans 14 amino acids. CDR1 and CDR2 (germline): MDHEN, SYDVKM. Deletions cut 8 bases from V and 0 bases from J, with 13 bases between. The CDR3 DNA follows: TGTGCCAGCGAGAACCGGGGGATGAACACTGAAGCTTTCTTT. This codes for CASENRGMNTEAFF.

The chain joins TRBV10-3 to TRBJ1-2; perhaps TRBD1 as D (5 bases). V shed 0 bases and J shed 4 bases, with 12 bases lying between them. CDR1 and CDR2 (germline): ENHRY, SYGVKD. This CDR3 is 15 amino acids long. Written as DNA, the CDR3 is TGTGCCATCAGTGAGTCTCGGCAGGGTGGCTATGGCTACACCTTC. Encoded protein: CAISESRQGGYGYTF.

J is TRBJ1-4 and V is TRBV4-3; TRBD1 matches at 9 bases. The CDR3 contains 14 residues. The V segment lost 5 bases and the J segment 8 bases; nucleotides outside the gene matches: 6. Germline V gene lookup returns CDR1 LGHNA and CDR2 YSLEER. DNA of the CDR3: TGCGCCAGCAGCTACGGGACAGGGCACGAAAAACTGTTTTTT. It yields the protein CASSYGTGHEKLFF.

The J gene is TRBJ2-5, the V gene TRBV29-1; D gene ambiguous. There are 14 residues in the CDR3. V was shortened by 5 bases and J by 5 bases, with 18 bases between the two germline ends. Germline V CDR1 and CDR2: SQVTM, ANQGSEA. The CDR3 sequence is CSVFSDRLTETQYF. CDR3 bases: TGCAGCGTTTTTTCAGACCGACTCACCGAGACCCAGTACTTC. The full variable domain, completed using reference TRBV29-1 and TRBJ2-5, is SAVISQKPSRDICQRGTSLTIQCQVDSQVTMMFWYRQQPGQSLTLIATANQGSEATYESGFVIDKFPISRPNLTFSTLTVSNMSPEDSSIYLCSVFSDRLTETQYFGPGTRLLVL.

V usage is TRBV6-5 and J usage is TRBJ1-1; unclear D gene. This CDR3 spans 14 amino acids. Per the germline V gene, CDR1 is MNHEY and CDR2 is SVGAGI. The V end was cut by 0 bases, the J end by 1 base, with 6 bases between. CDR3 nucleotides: TGTGCCAGCAGTTACTCCTGGGCGAACACTGAAGCTTTCTTT. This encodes CASSYSWANTEAFF.

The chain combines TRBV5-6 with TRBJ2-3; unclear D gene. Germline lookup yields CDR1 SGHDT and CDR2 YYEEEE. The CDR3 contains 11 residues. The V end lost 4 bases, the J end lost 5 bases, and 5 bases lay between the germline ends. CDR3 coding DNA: TGTGCCAGCAGCGACCGAGATACGCAGTATTTT. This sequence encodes CASSDRDTQYF. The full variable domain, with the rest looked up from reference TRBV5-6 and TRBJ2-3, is DAGVTQSPTHLIKTRGQQVTLRCSPKSGHDTVSWYQQALGQGPQFIFQYYEEEERQRGNFPDRFSGHQFPNYSSELNVNALLLGDSALYLCASSDRDTQYFGPGTRLTVL.

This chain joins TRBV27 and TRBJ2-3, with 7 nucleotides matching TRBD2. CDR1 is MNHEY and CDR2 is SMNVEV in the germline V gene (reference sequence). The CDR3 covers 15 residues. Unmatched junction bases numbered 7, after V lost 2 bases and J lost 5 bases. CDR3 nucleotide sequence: TGTGCCAGCAGTTTAAGGGCGGGGAGGGTAGATACGCAGTATTTT. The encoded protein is CASSLRAGRVDTQYF.

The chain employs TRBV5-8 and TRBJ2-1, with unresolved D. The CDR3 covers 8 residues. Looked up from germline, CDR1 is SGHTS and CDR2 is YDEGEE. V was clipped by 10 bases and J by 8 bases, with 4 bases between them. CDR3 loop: CAGDEQFF. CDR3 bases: TGTGCCGGGGATGAGCAGTTCTTC.